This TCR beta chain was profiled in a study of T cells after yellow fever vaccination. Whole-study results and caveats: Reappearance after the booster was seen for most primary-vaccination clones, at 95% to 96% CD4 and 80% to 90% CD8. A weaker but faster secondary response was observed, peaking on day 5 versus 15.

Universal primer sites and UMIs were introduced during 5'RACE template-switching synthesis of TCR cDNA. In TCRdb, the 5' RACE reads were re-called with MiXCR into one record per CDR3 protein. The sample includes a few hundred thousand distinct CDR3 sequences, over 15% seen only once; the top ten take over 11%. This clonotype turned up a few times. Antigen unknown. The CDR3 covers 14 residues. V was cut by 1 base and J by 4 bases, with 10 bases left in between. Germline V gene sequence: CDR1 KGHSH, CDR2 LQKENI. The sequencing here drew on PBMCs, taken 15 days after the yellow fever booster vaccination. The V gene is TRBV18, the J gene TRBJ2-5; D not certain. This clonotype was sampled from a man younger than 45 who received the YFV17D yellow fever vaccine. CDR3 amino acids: CASSPRTSVETQYF. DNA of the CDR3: TGTGCCAGCTCACCACGGACGAGCGTAGAGACCCAGTACTTC.